The rows below give T cell receptor beta chains drawn from one sample of a study of T-cell memory formation after mild COVID-19. TCRdb reprocessed the 5' RACE reads with MiXCR, giving one entry per CDR3 protein. The sample shows 450,000 or so distinct CDR3 sequences, 15% to 20% of them seen only once. Material for sequencing was PBMCs or a T cell subset sorted from them (not recorded which). The receptors were gathered from an adult woman who had mild COVID-19 (a few samples of this study predate the infection). Cell type and time point are not known. Each CDR3 is given with its conserved first and last residue. A D gene is named only where the DNA matches it firmly. Size tells how often a clone was seen (once, few, many) or the class of an expanded clone, and some rows leave it out.

d_gene	abundance	v_gene	j_gene	CDR3nt	CDR3aa
TRBD2	few	TRBV11-2	TRBJ2-3	TGTGCCAGCGGGTCCCCGGCGGGGGGGTCCATGCATACGCAGTATTTT	CASGSPAGGSMHTQYF
-	few	TRBV15	TRBJ2-1	TGTGCCGTCGGGGAAGGGTACAATGAGCAGTTCTTC	CAVGEGYNEQFF
-	-	TRBV7-8	TRBJ2-1	TGTGCCAGCAGCTTAGATCGTGACAATGAGCAGTTCTTC	CASSLDRDNEQFF
-	few	TRBV20-1	TRBJ1-5	TGCAGTGCTAGGAGACAAAAGGGGAGCAATCAGCCCCAGCATTTT	CSARRQKGSNQPQHF
-	few	TRBV29-1	TRBJ2-6	TGCAGCGTTCTTTCCGGGCAGCGTAGCTCTGGGGCCAACGTCCTGACTTTC	CSVLSGQRSSGANVLTF
-	-	TRBV5-1	TRBJ1-3	TGCGCCAGCAGCTTGGCCCCAGGGTCGGGAAACACCATATATTTT	CASSLAPGSGNTIYF
TRBD1	-	TRBV7-9	TRBJ1-1	TGTGCCAGCAGCTTAGGGGCAGGGGGCGGACGAATAGAGGCTTTCTTT	CASSLGAGGGRIEAFF
-	-	TRBV5-1	TRBJ2-1	TGCGCCAGCAGCTTGGACTTGGCGTCCTCCTACAATGAGCAGTTCTTC	CASSLDLASSYNEQFF
TRBD1	few	TRBV30	TRBJ2-7	TGTGCCTGGGCCGGGACAGGGGTAGGCGAGCAGTACTTC	CAWAGTGVGEQYF
-	-	TRBV15	TRBJ1-1	TGTGCCACCAGCAGAGAAGCCCGGCTCTTAAGGGGCGGCACTGAAGCTTTCTTT	CATSREARLLRGGTEAFF
-	many	TRBV5-5	TRBJ2-3	TGTGCCAGCAGCTTGGTGTGGGATGATACGCAGTATTTT	CASSLVWDDTQYF
-	few	TRBV4-1	TRBJ2-7	TGCGCCAGCAGCCAAGCGTTAGGTGGGGTAAGCTCCTACGAGCAGTACTTC	CASSQALGGVSSYEQYF
-	-	TRBV14	TRBJ2-1	TGTGCCAGCAGCCTGGTAACAGGCCTCTCCTACAATGAGCAGTTCTTC	CASSLVTGLSYNEQFF
-	few	TRBV12-3/TRBV12-4	TRBJ1-1	TGTGCCAGCACCCCCGTAGGAGGGGCGATGACTGAAGCTTTCTTT	CASTPVGGAMTEAFF
TRBD2	many	TRBV27	TRBJ2-7	TGTGCCAGCAGCGGACTAGCGGGAGGCCTCCACGAGCAGTACTTC	CASSGLAGGLHEQYF
-	-	TRBV29-1	TRBJ1-1	TGCAGCGTTGTAGAAACCTCGGCTTTCTTT	CSVVETSAFF
-	few	TRBV6-2/TRBV6-3	TRBJ1-5	TGTGCCAGCAGTTACTCCGGTCAGCCCCAGCATTTT	CASSYSGQPQHF
-	-	TRBV12-3/TRBV12-4	TRBJ1-2	TGTGCCAGCAGTTTAGCCCTTCCTCGGGGGGACAATGGCTACACCTTC	CASSLALPRGDNGYTF
TRBD2	few	TRBV6-1	TRBJ2-7	TGTGCCAGCGAAGTGCTAGCGGGAGTAAGGTACGAGCAGTACTTC	CASEVLAGVRYEQYF
-	-	TRBV20-1	TRBJ1-3	TGCAGTGCTAGAGATCGGGGGCCTGGAAACACCATATATTTT	CSARDRGPGNTIYF
TRBD1	-	TRBV20-1	TRBJ1-5	TGCAGTGCCCCGGGACGACAGGGGGGCAATCAGCCCCTGCATTTT	CSAPGRQGGNQPLHF
TRBD2	few	TRBV29-1	TRBJ2-3	TGCAGCGTTGAAATACTAGCGGACCACACCACCACAGATACGCAGTATTTT	CSVEILADHTTTDTQYF
TRBD1	-	TRBV6-5	TRBJ1-2	TGTGCCAGCAGTTACCAAATCGGGACAGGGAACTATGGCTACACCTTC	CASSYQIGTGNYGYTF
-	few	TRBV7-3	TRBJ2-2	TGTGCCAGCAGCTTAACCGGGCGGTTGAACACCGGGGAGCTGTTTTTT	CASSLTGRLNTGELFF
TRBD2	few	TRBV20-1	TRBJ2-5	TGCAGTGCTAGAGCGCTAGCGGGGGTTGAGACCCAGTACTTC	CSARALAGVETQYF
-	few	TRBV18	TRBJ2-6	TGTGCCAGCTCACCTCCCTTTAAGGACAGAATCAGCTCTGGGGCCAACGTCCTGACTTTC	CASSPPFKDRISSGANVLTF
TRBD2	few	TRBV6-2/TRBV6-3	TRBJ2-5	TGTGCCAGCAGTTACCCTCAACGGACTAGCGGGGGGAAAGAGACCCAGTACTTC	CASSYPQRTSGGKETQYF
-	-	TRBV7-2	TRBJ2-2	TGTGCCAGCAGCCCCTGGACGGTTAACACCGGGGAGCTGTTTTTT	CASSPWTVNTGELFF
-	few	TRBV24-1	TRBJ2-1	TGTGCCACCAGTGATGGGGGGGCGGCTCGGCTCGGGCAGTTCTTC	CATSDGGAARLGQFF
TRBD2	-	TRBV5-1	TRBJ2-1	TGCGCCAGCAGCTTGGACTGGGGGGGCAATGAGCAGTTCTTC	CASSLDWGGNEQFF
TRBD2	-	TRBV9	TRBJ2-1	TGTGCCAGCAGCGTAGCTAGCGGGCCCATAGGTGAGCAGTTCTTC	CASSVASGPIGEQFF
-	many	TRBV5-6	TRBJ2-6	TGTGCCAGCAGCTTGGATGGGGTCACCTGGGCCAACGTCCTGACTTTC	CASSLDGVTWANVLTF
TRBD2	-	TRBV7-8	TRBJ2-7	TGTGCCAGCAGCCGGGAGGGACACGAAACCTACGAGCAGTACTTC	CASSREGHETYEQYF
-	few	TRBV7-9	TRBJ2-5	TGTGCCAGCAGCTTAGCGGGAGTGAAGACCCAGTACTTC	CASSLAGVKTQYF
TRBD1	few	TRBV6-2/TRBV6-3	TRBJ1-1	TGTGCCAGCAGACCTTATCCACGGACAGGAGACACTGAAGCTTTCTTT	CASRPYPRTGDTEAFF
TRBD2	few	TRBV9	TRBJ2-2	TGTGCCAGCAGCGTAGCCTTAACTAGCGGGAGAGGTACCGGGGAGCTGTTTTTT	CASSVALTSGRGTGELFF
-	many	TRBV7-2	TRBJ1-1	TGTGCCAGCAGCTTAGCGGGGGGACGGACTGAAGCTTTCTTT	CASSLAGGRTEAFF
-	few	TRBV6-5	TRBJ1-2	TGTGCCAGCAGTTTTTCCGGGGACGCAAGCGGCTACACCTTC	CASSFSGDASGYTF
TRBD2	-	TRBV9	TRBJ2-3	TGTGCCAGCAGCGTAGTAAGCGGGGGGCGGCCCGATACGCAGTATTTT	CASSVVSGGRPDTQYF
-	-	TRBV27	TRBJ2-1	TGTGCCAGCAGCGTACAGGGAATTAGGAGTAATGAGCAGTTCTTC	CASSVQGIRSNEQFF
TRBD1	-	TRBV5-6	TRBJ1-2	TGTGCCAGCAGCTTGACAGGGGCCGGCAACTATGGCTACACCTTC	CASSLTGAGNYGYTF
-	-	TRBV28	TRBJ1-2	TGTGCCCTAGGGAGGGACGGTTCTCCGGGCTACACCTTC	CALGRDGSPGYTF
-	-	TRBV24-1	TRBJ2-7	TGTGCCACCAGTGATTTCTACGAGCAGTACTTC	CATSDFYEQYF
-	few	TRBV18	TRBJ2-3	TGTGCCAGCTCACCACGGACAGCGCGTGATACGCAGTATTTT	CASSPRTARDTQYF
TRBD1	once	TRBV9	TRBJ2-1	TGTGCCAGCAGCCCGGGACAGGGGATCCCCCACAATGAGCAGTTCTTC	CASSPGQGIPHNEQFF
TRBD2	-	TRBV29-1	TRBJ2-1	TGCAGCGCCCCAAGGTCTAGCGGGAAAGGTAATGAGCAGTTCTTC	CSAPRSSGKGNEQFF
TRBD2	few	TRBV7-2	TRBJ2-4	TGTGCCAGCAGCCCGGCGGGGGTGGGACTAGCCGCACCCAAAAACATTCAGTACTTC	CASSPAGVGLAAPKNIQYF
TRBD2	few	TRBV7-9	TRBJ2-1	TGTGCCAGCAGCCTCCCCCTGGCGGGAGCGAGGGAAGGTGAGCAGTTCTTC	CASSLPLAGAREGEQFF
-	once	TRBV7-2	TRBJ1-1	TGTGCCAGCACCACCCGAAGGGGCGAAGCTTTCTTT	CASTTRRGEAFF
-	-	TRBV12-3/TRBV12-4	TRBJ2-5	TGTGCCAGCACCATCACGCTCCAAGAGACCCAGTACTTC	CASTITLQETQYF